This TCR beta chain was recovered during a study of vaccination effects on CD4 cells after COVID-19. Across the whole study: A couple of convalescent patients gave samples 16 days and one week before vaccination.

Antigen-specific CD4+ T cells expanded by the ViraFEST assay with viral peptide pools were then sequenced. The culture ran for 10 days before CD4+ T cells were isolated. This person caught SARS-CoV-2 sometime from March to December 2020, and PCR testing confirmed the infection. The culture used as the negative control contained an HIV-1 Nef peptide pool. On both days 3 and 7, half of the culture medium was replaced with IL-2 medium. The CDR3 extends over 13 amino acids. V was pared by 3 bases and J by 4 bases, with 7 bases between. The germline CDR1 and CDR2 sequences are SNHLY and FYNNEI. In the case of this clone: Its cognate antigen is unknown.

Assay used: immunoSEQ multiplex PCR; TCRdb lists only in-frame clones, some missing. Among tens of thousands of clones listed, more than 75% were seen once. The sample here was CD4+ T cells from PBMCs cultured with HIV peptides, taken before COVID-19 vaccination. Subset: HIV-1 Nef peptide pool negative control/reference culture. The chain carries TRBV2 and TRBJ1-5; D gene uncertain. The TCR comes from a human donor who had a prior SARS-CoV-2 infection. The CDR3 spells CASSDFGNQPQHF. The CDR3 DNA reads TGTGCCAGCAGTGATTTCGGAAATCAGCCCCAGCATTTT.